The clone carrying this T cell receptor (beta chain) showed up just once. The trim removed 4 bases at V and 3 bases at J, leaving 2 bases unmatched. This CDR3 is built from 13 residues. The germline V gene has CDR1 SGHRS and CDR2 YFSETQ. Original processing notes: Amplification from reference gene primers served as the basis for estimated nucleated cell counts. Clones were read by immunoSEQ multiplex PCR, and TCRdb kept only the in-frame ones, dropping some. That table furnishes V, J and clone size, whereas the DNA furnished D and trimming. The repertoire holds about 39,000 clones, with approximately 87% as singletons. This record comes from a study of blood T cell repertoires in COVID-19. Turning to the study itself: T cells, B-cell-depleted T cells, or PBMCs supplied cDNA or gDNA.

The chain employs TRBV5-1 and TRBJ2-3; 7 nucleotides align to TRBD1. Source material: peripheral blood. This sequence originates from a man in his forties or fifties with active or convalescent COVID-19. The CDR3 DNA reads as TGCGCCAGCAGCCCGGGACAGACAGATACGCAGTATTTT. Translating it yields CASSPGQTDTQYF.